This T cell receptor beta chain was documented in a study of blood T cell repertoires in COVID-19. This clone was counted once. CDR1 SQVTM and CDR2 ANQGSEA come from the germline V gene. The CDR3 runs to 11 residues. Trimming cost V 4 bases and J 11 bases, with 14 bases left between them. Data came from immunoSEQ multiplex PCR; TCRdb stores just in-frame clones and leaves some out. The table lists approximately 300,000 clones, roughly 91% of them singletons, with 1% in the top ten. The chain is built from TRBV29-1 and TRBJ1-1; a weak D match, TRBD1 (5 bases). This sequence originates from a man aged 50-60 years with active or convalescent COVID-19. The sequenced sample consisted of peripheral blood. The CDR3 loop is CSVGSDNPAFF. The DNA of the CDR3 is TGCAGCGTTGGATCGGACAACCCGGCTTTCTTT.